The rows below give T cell receptor beta chains drawn from one sample of a study of long-term antiretroviral therapy in people with HIV. Profiling relied on immunoSEQ multiplex PCR, and the TCRdb table lists in-frame clones only, not all of them. The table lists over 25,000 clones, about 93% of them singletons. This specimen was unsorted PBMCs, taken 6.2 years after starting antiretroviral therapy. All receptors come from a man between 40 and 49 years old with HIV. The CDR3 runs from the conserved cysteine through the conserved F or W. D genes are given only for firm matches. The size field is filled for only some rows; it gives once, few, many or a size class.

clone_size: NA; v_call: TRBV5-6; d_call: NA; j_call: TRBJ2-4; cdr3_nt: TGTGCCAGCAGCTCCCCTAGGGCCCCACTAGCCAAAAACATTCAGTACTTC; cdr3_aa: CASSSPRAPLAKNIQYF
clone_size: once; v_call: TRBV9; d_call: NA; j_call: TRBJ2-5; cdr3_nt: TGTGCCAGCAGCGTAGCGTGGGGGCCCCAAGAGACCCAGTACTTC; cdr3_aa: CASSVAWGPQETQYF
clone_size: once; v_call: TRBV4-3; d_call: NA; j_call: TRBJ2-7; cdr3_nt: TGCGCCAGCAGCCAAGGACCGGCTTACGAGCAGTACTTC; cdr3_aa: CASSQGPAYEQYF
clone_size: NA; v_call: TRBV28; d_call: TRBD2; j_call: TRBJ2-3; cdr3_nt: TGTGCCAGCAGTTTATCGGCGGGGGGGCCAGATACGCAGTATTTT; cdr3_aa: CASSLSAGGPDTQYF
clone_size: NA; v_call: TRBV7-9; d_call: NA; j_call: TRBJ2-7; cdr3_nt: TGTGCCAGCAGCGCACCCGGGGCTAGCGTATACGAGCAGTACTTC; cdr3_aa: CASSAPGASVYEQYF
clone_size: once; v_call: TRBV7-2; d_call: NA; j_call: TRBJ2-3; cdr3_nt: TGTGCCAGCAGCTTAGGGGGATTGGGCACAGATACGCAGTATTTT; cdr3_aa: CASSLGGLGTDTQYF
clone_size: NA; v_call: TRBV9; d_call: NA; j_call: TRBJ2-5; cdr3_nt: TGTGCCAGCAACCCGGGAACGGGACAAGGGCAGACCCAGTACTTC; cdr3_aa: CASNPGTGQGQTQYF
clone_size: NA; v_call: TRBV9; d_call: TRBD2; j_call: TRBJ2-3; cdr3_nt: TGTGCCAGCAGCGTAGTATCCCGGACTAGCGGGACAAGCACAGATACGCAGTATTTT; cdr3_aa: CASSVVSRTSGTSTDTQYF
clone_size: NA; v_call: TRBV6-4; d_call: NA; j_call: TRBJ2-2; cdr3_nt: TGTGCCAGCAGTGAACTAGCTACTGGGGAGCTGTTTTTT; cdr3_aa: CASSELATGELFF
clone_size: NA; v_call: TRBV4-3; d_call: NA; j_call: TRBJ2-1; cdr3_nt: TGCGCCGGGGGGCAGGGAGCGGGTGAGCAGTTCTTC; cdr3_aa: CAGGQGAGEQFF
clone_size: NA; v_call: TRBV25-1; d_call: TRBD1; j_call: TRBJ2-2; cdr3_nt: TGTGCCAGCACTTGGGACAGTTGGACCGGGGAGCTGTTTTTT; cdr3_aa: CASTWDSWTGELFF
clone_size: once; v_call: TRBV29-1; d_call: NA; j_call: TRBJ1-2; cdr3_nt: TGCAGCGTTACTCGCGGGGGGCAAGGGTATGGCTACACCTTC; cdr3_aa: CSVTRGGQGYGYTF
clone_size: once; v_call: TRBV5-1; d_call: TRBD2; j_call: TRBJ2-7; cdr3_nt: TGCGCCAGCAGCTCGACTAGCGGGAGCTACGAGCAGTACTTC; cdr3_aa: CASSSTSGSYEQYF
clone_size: NA; v_call: TRBV2; d_call: NA; j_call: TRBJ1-3; cdr3_nt: TGTGCCACCAAGCGAGGGCTAGGAAACACCATATATTTT; cdr3_aa: CATKRGLGNTIYF
clone_size: NA; v_call: TRBV7-2; d_call: TRBD1; j_call: TRBJ1-1; cdr3_nt: TGTGCCAGCAGACCTCGACAGGGGGGTGACACTGAAGCTTTCTTT; cdr3_aa: CASRPRQGGDTEAFF
clone_size: NA; v_call: TRBV4-3; d_call: TRBD1; j_call: TRBJ2-7; cdr3_nt: TGCGCCAGCAGCCAAACGGGGACAGGGGGTCACGAGCAGTACTTC; cdr3_aa: CASSQTGTGGHEQYF
clone_size: once; v_call: TRBV7-9; d_call: TRBD2; j_call: TRBJ2-1; cdr3_nt: TGTGCCAGCAGCCCCGGGGTAGCGGGGACGTACAATGAGCAGTTCTTC; cdr3_aa: CASSPGVAGTYNEQFF
clone_size: NA; v_call: TRBV6-5; d_call: NA; j_call: TRBJ2-1; cdr3_nt: TGTGCCAGCAGTTACGAGGGGGCCTACAATGAGCAGTTCTTC; cdr3_aa: CASSYEGAYNEQFF
clone_size: NA; v_call: TRBV6-1; d_call: NA; j_call: TRBJ1-5; cdr3_nt: TGTGCCAGCAGTGAAGTAGGTAATCAGCCCCAGCATTTT; cdr3_aa: CASSEVGNQPQHF
clone_size: NA; v_call: TRBV6-5; d_call: NA; j_call: TRBJ2-5; cdr3_nt: TGTGCCAGCAGTTACTCAAAGGCTGGGGAGACCCAGTACTTC; cdr3_aa: CASSYSKAGETQYF
clone_size: NA; v_call: TRBV11-2; d_call: NA; j_call: TRBJ1-5; cdr3_nt: TGTGCCAGCAGCTTAGGGGACGGCGCCGGGCAGCCCCAGCATTTT; cdr3_aa: CASSLGDGAGQPQHF
clone_size: NA; v_call: TRBV7-9; d_call: TRBD2; j_call: TRBJ2-7; cdr3_nt: TGTGCCAGCAGCTTAAGTGGGACTACAACCTACGAGCAGTACTTC; cdr3_aa: CASSLSGTTTYEQYF
clone_size: once; v_call: TRBV23-1; d_call: TRBD1; j_call: TRBJ2-7; cdr3_nt: TGCGCCAGCAGTAACGCCGGGACAGGGGGGGACGAGCAGTACTTC; cdr3_aa: CASSNAGTGGDEQYF
clone_size: NA; v_call: TRBV5-4; d_call: TRBD1; j_call: TRBJ2-3; cdr3_nt: TGTGCCAGCAGCTTGACAGGGGATGGAGATACGCAGTATTTT; cdr3_aa: CASSLTGDGDTQYF
clone_size: NA; v_call: TRBV30; d_call: TRBD1; j_call: TRBJ2-7; cdr3_nt: TGTGCCTGGAGTGTAAAGGGGGCGGCCGAGCAGTACTTC; cdr3_aa: CAWSVKGAAEQYF
clone_size: NA; v_call: TRBV6-6; d_call: TRBD2; j_call: TRBJ2-3; cdr3_nt: TGTGCCAGCAGTTCCCGGGGGGGTAGCGGAGGAGATACGCAGTATTTT; cdr3_aa: CASSSRGGSGGDTQYF
clone_size: few; v_call: TRBV6-5; d_call: NA; j_call: TRBJ1-2; cdr3_nt: TGTGCCAGCAGTCAGACACATAACTATGGCTACACCTTC; cdr3_aa: CASSQTHNYGYTF
clone_size: NA; v_call: TRBV5-6; d_call: NA; j_call: TRBJ2-5; cdr3_nt: TGTGCCAGCAGCTTGGCGGGAGTGGGAGAGACCCAGTACTTC; cdr3_aa: CASSLAGVGETQYF
clone_size: NA; v_call: TRBV11-3; d_call: TRBD2; j_call: TRBJ2-1; cdr3_nt: TGTGCCAGCAGCTCCCTAGCGGGCAACAATGAGCAGTTCTTC; cdr3_aa: CASSSLAGNNEQFF
clone_size: NA; v_call: TRBV30; d_call: TRBD1; j_call: TRBJ2-2; cdr3_nt: TGTGCCTGGACCTTAGGACAGGGCGGCACCGGGGAGCTGTTTTTT; cdr3_aa: CAWTLGQGGTGELFF
clone_size: NA; v_call: TRBV9; d_call: TRBD1; j_call: TRBJ1-1; cdr3_nt: TGTGCCAGCAGCTTAGGAGTCGGACAGGGGGACACTGAAGCTTTCTTT; cdr3_aa: CASSLGVGQGDTEAFF
clone_size: once; v_call: TRBV29-1; d_call: NA; j_call: TRBJ2-6; cdr3_nt: TGCAGCGCCACGGGAGACTCTGGGGCCAACGTCCTGACTTTC; cdr3_aa: CSATGDSGANVLTF
clone_size: NA; v_call: TRBV27; d_call: NA; j_call: TRBJ1-2; cdr3_nt: TGTGCCAGCAGCCGGGACGGAAATGGCTACACCTTC; cdr3_aa: CASSRDGNGYTF
clone_size: NA; v_call: TRBV6-4; d_call: TRBD1; j_call: TRBJ2-1; cdr3_nt: TGTGCCAGCAGAGACTCAGACAGGGGCAATGAGCAGTTCTTC; cdr3_aa: CASRDSDRGNEQFF
clone_size: once; v_call: TRBV6-6; d_call: NA; j_call: TRBJ2-1; cdr3_nt: TGTGCCAGCCAGGATAATGAGCAGTTCTTC; cdr3_aa: CASQDNEQFF
clone_size: NA; v_call: TRBV29-1; d_call: NA; j_call: TRBJ2-1; cdr3_nt: TGCAGCGTTGAATGGGACTGGCAAATCAATGAGCAGTTCTTC; cdr3_aa: CSVEWDWQINEQFF
clone_size: NA; v_call: TRBV6-4; d_call: NA; j_call: TRBJ2-5; cdr3_nt: TGTGCCAGCAGTGAAACAGGGTCAGGAGGAAAGACCCAGTACTTC; cdr3_aa: CASSETGSGGKTQYF
clone_size: NA; v_call: TRBV4-2; d_call: NA; j_call: TRBJ2-5; cdr3_nt: TGTGCCAGCAGCCAAGGGTCTTTGGAAGAGACCCAGTACTTC; cdr3_aa: CASSQGSLEETQYF
clone_size: NA; v_call: TRBV25-1; d_call: NA; j_call: TRBJ2-1; cdr3_nt: TGTGCCAGCGGATTGCACAATGAGCAGTTCTTC; cdr3_aa: CASGLHNEQFF
clone_size: NA; v_call: TRBV2; d_call: NA; j_call: TRBJ1-5; cdr3_nt: TGTGCCAGCATCCCGGACAGCACCAATCAGCCCCAGCATTTT; cdr3_aa: CASIPDSTNQPQHF
clone_size: NA; v_call: TRBV23-1; d_call: TRBD1; j_call: TRBJ1-2; cdr3_nt: TGCGCCAGCAGTCTAGGCGACAGGGGGTATTATGGCTACACCTTC; cdr3_aa: CASSLGDRGYYGYTF
clone_size: NA; v_call: TRBV27; d_call: NA; j_call: TRBJ1-1; cdr3_nt: TGTGCCAGCAGTCGTACAGGGTTTAACACTGAAGCTTTCTTT; cdr3_aa: CASSRTGFNTEAFF
clone_size: NA; v_call: TRBV5-8; d_call: TRBD1; j_call: TRBJ2-5; cdr3_nt: TGTGCCAGCAGCCTACGACAGGGGGCGGCTCAAGAGACCCAGTACTTC; cdr3_aa: CASSLRQGAAQETQYF
clone_size: NA; v_call: TRBV7-3; d_call: NA; j_call: TRBJ2-7; cdr3_nt: TGTGCCAGCAGCTTAAATACGTACTACGAGCAGTACTTC; cdr3_aa: CASSLNTYYEQYF
clone_size: NA; v_call: TRBV5-4; d_call: TRBD1; j_call: TRBJ2-7; cdr3_nt: TGTGCCAGCAGCCCGGGACAGGTGGAGTTGAGCGAGCAGTACTTC; cdr3_aa: CASSPGQVELSEQYF
clone_size: NA; v_call: TRBV7-9; d_call: NA; j_call: TRBJ2-7; cdr3_nt: TGTGCCAGCAGCCCCGGACCCTCAGGTGGCGAGCAGTACTTC; cdr3_aa: CASSPGPSGGEQYF
clone_size: NA; v_call: TRBV30; d_call: NA; j_call: TRBJ1-5; cdr3_nt: TGTGCCTGGAGCTTAGGTCGCAATCAGCCCCAGCATTTT; cdr3_aa: CAWSLGRNQPQHF
clone_size: once; v_call: TRBV5-1; d_call: NA; j_call: TRBJ2-3; cdr3_nt: TGCGCCAGCAGCTTGGACGGGGGACGCACAGATACGCAGTATTTT; cdr3_aa: CASSLDGGRTDTQYF